This T cell receptor beta chain was documented in a study of cytomegalovirus exposure and HLA in healthy donors. V lost 2 bases to trimming and J lost 0 bases, with 16 bases between them. Germline-derived CDR1 and CDR2 are SQVTM and ANQGSEA. The CDR3 is 16 amino acids. Primers for the PCR totalled 60 Vbeta and 13 Jbeta. The protocol was immunoSEQ multiplex PCR, while the TCRdb copy is restricted to in-frame clones and leaves out a portion. The sample shows around 160,000 clones, approximately 79% of them seen only once. The V and J genes are TRBV29-1 and TRBJ1-1, with TRBD1 as a possible D gene (5 bases). The sample comprised PBMCs. This TCR was recovered from a woman between 40 and 55 years old in good health and CMV-seropositive. CDR3 nucleotide sequence: TGCAGCGTTGAAATTGGTCCGGAGGGGATGAACACTGAAGCTTTCTTT. It specifies CSVEIGPEGMNTEAFF.